This T cell receptor (beta chain) emerged from a study of blood T cell repertoires in COVID-19 (dated by TCRdb to 2018 to 2021). Context from the whole study: Samples from collaborators originated in the United States, Italy and Spain and spanned both the acute and convalescent phases of COVID-19. The material from the prospective study consisted of cDNA or gDNA derived from T cells, B-cell-depleted T cells, or PBMCs. The dataset comprised deeply sampled blood TCRbeta repertoires from subjects exposed to, actively infected with, or recovered from COVID-19. The repertoires were made available in a free public database intended to serve as a resource for research on the immune response to SARS-CoV-2. Samples were obtained from the ongoing ImmuneRACE study (first 160 participants) and from about 1,300 subjects provided by 6 global collaborators. Sample metadata almost always included a de-identified subject ID, COVID-19 status, age in years and sex. Where HLA class I and class II types were available, the types were taken from metadata supplied by the sample provider, not from assay-based typing.

Each collaborating institution followed its own protocols to collect whole blood in K2EDTA tubes. For TCRbeta analysis, collaborator samples were shipped as frozen whole blood, as isolated PBMCs, or as DNA extracted from either sample type. Broader findings and caveats from the paper: The quantity of clinical and demographic metadata differed by source and by participant and was supplied without curation.

TCRbeta CDR3 regions were amplified from genomic DNA using the immunoSEQ Assay, a bias-controlled multiplex PCR. Under the source paper's analysis protocol: The number of nucleated cells in each sample was estimated by amplification of reference gene primers within the assay. To quantify the absolute abundance of each unique TCRbeta CDR3 rearrangement, sequence reads were collapsed and filtered. Productive Simpson clonality was computed per sample as the square root of Simpson's diversity index over productive rearrangements. In TCRdb, the immuneACCESS table is reduced to in-frame sequences with V and J assigned. These tables do not hold every clone; where another copy was compared, an unresolved V gene accounts for under half, and the others remain unexplained. V, J and clone size derive from that table, while D and trimming were established from the DNA sequence. The sample data list some 74,000 clones, and approximately 79% of these were observed just once. The ten largest make up 15% to 20% of the sample.

Worth noting for this clone: Its antigen is unknown. Base qualities are missing; no much larger clone stands one base away.

The sample taken for sequencing was peripheral blood. This sequence originates from a man between 65 and 85 years old with active or convalescent COVID-19.

Here is the DNA: TGTGCCACCAGCCTGGGACAGGGTTTGGAGCCCCAGCATTTT. The resulting protein is CATSLGQGLEPQHF. The rearrangement joined TRBV15 to TRBJ1-5, with 9 bases in between that match TRBD1. The CDR3 goes from the cysteine to the phenylalanine over 14 residues. The read is trimmed to its CDR3 DNA, 42 bases read in frame from base 1. The V end gives up 5 bases and the J end 8 bases, leaving 7 bases in the junction not matched to a gene. Via the germline V gene (reference sequence), CDR1 is LNHNV and CDR2 YYDKDF.